A single sample is the source of the 27 T cell receptor beta chains below, sequenced in a study of regulatory T cells in long-lasting Graves disease. For TCR beta, libraries came from iRepertoire HTBI primers and Arm-PCR of CDR3 regions. TCRdb called the multiplex PCR reads again in MiXCR, with one record for every CDR3 protein. The table has around 460,000 distinct CDR3 sequences, roughly a fifth seen once; the top ten hold roughly 7.7%. Documented time point: persistent/refractory GD, antithyroid drugs over 5 years with positive TRAb. PBMC-derived RNA was used for the TCR library. This sample comprised peripheral blood mononuclear cells (PBMCs), obtained when the disease was refractory, from a patient treated with antithyroid drugs. The receptors originated from a female donor with Graves disease.

The rearrangement joins TRBV5-6 to TRBJ2-2, with 8 bases that match TRBD2. The CDR3 is 18 amino acids. The V gene end was trimmed by 4 bases and the J gene end by 1 base; junction bases not matched to a gene: 12. The germline CDR1 and CDR2 sequences are SGHDT and YYEEEE. CDR3 sequence (DNA): TGTGCCAGCAGCATCAGAAAACCGGGACTAGAGAACACCGGGGAGCTGTTTTTT. It is translated as CASSIRKPGLENTGELFF.

This clonotype has more than one count but fewer than ten. Since a much larger clone is just one base distant, this may be a read error. The J gene is TRBJ1-1, the V gene TRBV7-2; no firm D call. The V end lost 5 bases, the J end lost 4 bases, and 11 bases lay between the germline ends. The CDR3 extends over 13 amino acids. Germline assignment: CDR1 SGHTA and CDR2 FQGNSA. The CDR3 DNA is TGTGCCAGCAGCCGAGCGGGGAGCACTGAAGCTTTCTTT. This sequence encodes CASSRAGSTEAFF.

This clonotype was seen only a few times. The chain uses TRBV20-1 and TRBJ1-6, with 7 bases identical to TRBD1. Looked up from germline, CDR1 is DFQATT and CDR2 is SNEGSKA (reference sequence). The CDR3 is made up of 16 amino acids. V dropped 1 base and J dropped 7; count of bases not matched to a gene: 10. In nucleotides, the CDR3 is TGCAGTGCTAGAGGGGCCCGGGACAGCGAAAATTCACCCCTCCACTTT. Its translation is CSARGARDSENSPLHF.

The rearrangement uses TRBV6-2 or TRBV6-3 and TRBJ2-3; possible D gene TRBD2, 6 bases. Germline values: CDR1 MNHEY, CDR2 SVGEGT. Trimming left V 2 bases short and J 0 bases short, with 9 bases between. The CDR3 covers 15 residues. The CDR3 loop is CASSYIAESTDTQYF. For the CDR3, the DNA is TGTGCCAGCAGTTACATAGCGGAGAGCACAGATACGCAGTATTTT.

J is TRBJ2-5 and V is TRBV20-1; tentatively, D is TRBD1 (5 bases). V lost 0 bases, J lost 1 base, and 12 bases lay in between. The germline gives CDR1 DFQATT, CDR2 SNEGSKA (reference sequence). The CDR3 spans 15 residues. CDR3 residues: CSARDLVTVQETQYF. The CDR3, as DNA: TGCAGTGCTAGAGATCTTGTGACAGTCCAAGAGACCCAGTACTTC.

The chain carries TRBV7-9 and TRBJ2-7; D perhaps matches TRBD2 (7 bases). The CDR3 spans 17 residues. Germline lookup yields CDR1 SEHNR and CDR2 FQNEAQ (reference sequence). V lost 6 bases and J 0 bases, leaving 21 bases between the germline ends. CDR3 amino acids: CASSPFNGGPSSYEQYF. CDR3 coding DNA: TGTGCCAGCAGTCCTTTTAACGGGGGGCCTAGCTCCTACGAGCAGTACTTC.

Comment on this clonotype: A read error is possible here, since a much larger clone lies one base away. The V call is TRBV28, the J call TRBJ1-1; possible D gene TRBD1, 5 bases. The V and J ends lost 2 bases and 4 bases respectively, with 20 bases between them. From germline, CDR1 is MDHEN and CDR2 SYDVKM. The CDR3 is 17 residues long. The DNA for the CDR3 is TGTGCCAGCAGTTTAATCTGGGCAGAACGGGGGTCCACTGAAGCTTTCTTT. It specifies CASSLIWAERGSTEAFF.

This clonotype was detected only a few times. V is TRBV13 and J is TRBJ2-7; a weak D match, TRBD1 (5 bases). Trimming removed 6 bases from V and 2 bases from J, with 17 bases in between. The CDR3 has 15 residues. Germline loops: CDR1 PRHDT, CDR2 FYEKMQ (reference sequence). The CDR3 DNA reads TGTGCCAGCAGTTTCGGGCAGGGCCGTACCTACGAGCAGTACTTC. Residues: CASSFGQGRTYEQYF.

V is TRBV19 and J is TRBJ2-5; TRBD1 matches 7 bases. Germline lookup yields CDR1 LNHDA and CDR2 SQIVND (reference sequence). The CDR3 covers 15 residues. V dropped 6 bases and J dropped 1; count of bases not matched to a gene: 8. CDR3 amino acids: CASSDWTGPQETQYF. For the CDR3, the DNA is TGTGCCAGTAGCGACTGGACAGGACCCCAAGAGACCCAGTACTTC.

For the CDR3, the DNA is TGCGCCAGCAGCCATTCTCGTGCGGCCAGGGGTATTCAGCCCCAGCATTTT. It encodes CASSHSRAARGIQPQHF. The rearrangement uses TRBV4-1 and TRBJ1-5; D might be TRBD1 (6 bases). With 3 bases removed from V and 6 bases from J, the gap between germline ends came to 21 bases. Germline V gene sequence: CDR1 MGHRA, CDR2 YSYEKL. The CDR3 runs to 17 residues.

This clonotype was counted a few times. The chain has TRBV3-1 and TRBJ2-7; the D gene could be TRBD1 or TRBD2 (5 bases each). The ends were cut back, 1 base at V and 7 bases at J, with 14 bases in the middle. Germline assignment: CDR1 LGHDT and CDR2 YNNKEL (reference sequence). There are 14 residues in the CDR3. CDR3 residues: CASSQGGTSGEQYF. CDR3 sequence (DNA): TGTGCCAGCAGCCAAGGAGGGACGTCGGGTGAGCAGTACTTC.

A remark on this clonotype: The CDR3 carries no conserved terminal phenylalanine or tryptophan, so it likely arises from a read error. V gene TRBV12-3 or TRBV12-4 combines with J gene TRBJ1-2; 9 nucleotides match TRBD1. V lost 6 bases, J lost 4 bases, and 6 bases stayed unmatched. The CDR3 runs to 14 residues. The CDR3 protein is CASSPGQGGYGYTL. The CDR3 DNA is TGTGCCAGCAGCCCGGGACAGGGTGGCTATGGCTACACCCTC.

The gene calls are TRBV12-3 or TRBV12-4 and TRBJ1-1; D is perhaps TRBD1 (6 bases). CDR3 size: 14 residues. With 10 bases removed from V and 3 bases from J, the gap between germline ends came to 18 bases. The CDR3 coding sequence is TGTGCCACCACGAGGGGGGGAAAGGACACTGAAGCTTTCTTT. It yields the protein CATTRGGKDTEAFF.

This clonotype was observed many times. The gene calls are TRBV27 and TRBJ2-5; TRBD2 agrees at 8 bases. The CDR3 length is 14 residues. Germline CDR1 is MNHEY and CDR2 is SMNVEV (reference sequence). V gave up 5 bases and J gave up 4 bases; unmatched junction bases: 6. The CDR3 region is CASSTREARETQYF. CDR3 nucleotides: TGTGCCAGCAGTACGCGGGAGGCCAGAGAGACCCAGTACTTC.

The CDR3 nucleotides are TGTGCCAGCAGCCCGAGGGGGGTCTCCCCGTATACGCAGTATTTT. Translated, it gives CASSPRGVSPYTQYF. The J gene is TRBJ2-3, the V gene TRBV28; D may correspond to TRBD1 or TRBD2 (6 bases each). This CDR3 contains 15 residues. Trimming shortened V by 6 bases and J by 7 bases, and 20 bases separated the two germline ends. Germline V lookup: CDR1 MDHEN, CDR2 SYDVKM. Drawing the rest from reference TRBV28 and TRBJ2-3, the complete variable domain is DVKVTQSSRYLVKRTGEKVFLECVQDMDHENMFWYRQDPGLGLRLIYFSYDVKMKEKGDIPEGYSVSREKKERFSLILESASTNQTSMYLCASSPRGVSPYTQYFGPGTRLTVL.

This clonotype turned up a few times. The chain carries TRBV29-1 and TRBJ2-7, with D possibly matching TRBD1 (5 bases). The V gene's germline CDR1 is SQVTM and CDR2 ANQGSEA. Trimming stripped 2 bases from V and 2 bases from J, with 16 bases between. The CDR3 totals 15 residues. This CDR3 is CSVEYWEDSTYEQYF. In nucleotides, the CDR3 is TGCAGCGTTGAATATTGGGAAGACAGTACCTACGAGCAGTACTTC.

This clonotype appeared many times. The chain joins TRBV29-1 to TRBJ1-1; D unclear. Trimming stripped 2 bases from V and 7 bases from J, with 11 bases between. This CDR3 spans 12 amino acids. Per germline, CDR1 SQVTM and CDR2 ANQGSEA. In nucleotides, the CDR3 is TGCAGCGTTGAAATCGCCGGGTTTGAAGCTTTCTTT. This sequence encodes CSVEIAGFEAFF.

This clonotype was seen ten or more times. The gene calls are TRBV28 and TRBJ1-2; D is ambiguous. The length of the CDR3 is 14 residues. The germline gives CDR1 MDHEN, CDR2 SYDVKM. V lost 8 bases, J lost 0 bases, and 13 bases lay in between. Written as DNA, the CDR3 is TGTGCCAGCGGTCGGCACACCACTAACTATGGCTACACCTTC. Translating gives CASGRHTTNYGYTF.

This clonotype appeared many times. The chain has TRBV28 and TRBJ2-2; the match to TRBD1 covers 8 bases. Germline V gene lookup returns CDR1 MDHEN and CDR2 SYDVKM. V lost 5 bases to trimming and J lost 4 bases; unmatched junction nucleotides: 6. This CDR3 comprises 15 residues. This CDR3 reads CASSPGGSTTGELFF. CDR3 DNA sequence: TGTGCCAGCAGTCCAGGGGGCTCGACCACCGGGGAGCTGTTTTTT.

In DNA form, the CDR3 reads TGTGCCAGCAGCCAAGTAGCCCGCTATGGCTACACCTTC. Translation gives CASSQVARYGYTF. This sequence joins TRBV3-1 and TRBJ1-2; D gene uncertain. Trimming cost V 1 base and J 4 bases, with 7 bases left between them. The germline gives CDR1 LGHDT, CDR2 YNNKEL (reference sequence). CDR3 length: 13 residues.

This clonotype has a handful of counts. The chain carries TRBV20-1 and TRBJ2-7; 10 positions match TRBD2. Germline CDR1 is DFQATT and CDR2 is SNEGSKA (reference sequence). V trimming: 1 base; J trimming: 0 bases; junction bases outside the gene matches: 3. CDR3 size: 15 residues. DNA for the CDR3: TGCAGTGCTAGAGGGACTAGCGGCGGCTCCTACGAGCAGTACTTC. It is translated as CSARGTSGGSYEQYF.

This chain uses TRBV20-1 with TRBJ2-7, with TRBD1 matching over 7 bases. Germline CDR1 and CDR2: DFQATT and SNEGSKA (reference sequence). The V gene end was trimmed by 3 bases and the J gene end by 0 bases; junction bases not matched to a gene: 2. This CDR3 is built from 13 residues. Here the CDR3 DNA reads TGCAGTGCTAGGGGACAGTTCTCCTACGAGCAGTACTTC. This encodes CSARGQFSYEQYF.

The table lists this clonotype with a few counts. This rearrangement joins TRBV29-1 to TRBJ2-7; 8 positions agree with TRBD2. This CDR3 region has 13 residues. V lost 4 bases, J lost 3 bases, and 5 bases stayed unmatched. CDR1 is SQVTM, CDR2 ANQGSEA, per germline. The CDR3 nucleotides read TGCAGCGTTGCAGCGGGAGCCCACTACGAGCAGTACTTC. Its protein is CSVAAGAHYEQYF.

This clonotype was counted ten times or more. The chain couples TRBV28 to TRBJ1-1; the D is unclear. Trimming cost V 7 bases and J 1 base, with 10 bases left between them. The CDR3 is 13 residues long. The germline V gene encodes CDR1 MDHEN and CDR2 SYDVKM. The CDR3 bases are TGTGCCAGCATCGTCAGACAGAACACTGAAGCTTTCTTT. Residues: CASIVRQNTEAFF. The entire variable domain, with the rest obtained from reference TRBV28 and TRBJ1-1, is as follows: DVKVTQSSRYLVKRTGEKVFLECVQDMDHENMFWYRQDPGLGLRLIYFSYDVKMKEKGDIPEGYSVSREKKERFSLILESASTNQTSMYLCASIVRQNTEAFFGQGTRLTVV.

At least ten counts were recorded for this clonotype. The chain is built from TRBV24-1 and TRBJ1-5; 10 bases align to TRBD1. With 4 bases clipped from V and 2 bases from J, the junction kept 1 base outside the gene matches. Germline V gives CDR1 KGHDR, CDR2 SFDVKD. This CDR3 has 15 residues. DNA of the CDR3: TGTGCCACCAGTGACGGGACAGGGGGCAATCAGCCCCAGCATTTT. Protein product: CATSDGTGGNQPQHF.

This clonotype was observed at least ten times. V gene TRBV27 combines with J gene TRBJ1-5, with D unclear. Trimming took off 0 bases at V and 4 bases at J, with 7 bases between the two ends. The CDR3 runs 14 residues. Germline V gene lookup returns CDR1 MNHEY and CDR2 SMNVEV (reference sequence). CDR3 nucleotide sequence: TGTGCCAGCAGTTTATCTCACCGAAATCAGCCCCAGCATTTT. It is translated as CASSLSHRNQPQHF.

The chain combines TRBV5-1 with TRBJ2-6; 8 nucleotides line up with TRBD2. The CDR3 has 19 amino acids. V shed 0 bases and J 0 bases; nucleotides not matched to a gene: 8. The V gene's germline CDR1 is SGHRS and CDR2 YFSETQ. The CDR3 sequence is CASSLASLAALSGANVLTF. The CDR3 region has the DNA TGCGCCAGCAGCTTGGCCTCACTAGCGGCACTCTCTGGGGCCAACGTCCTGACTTTC.